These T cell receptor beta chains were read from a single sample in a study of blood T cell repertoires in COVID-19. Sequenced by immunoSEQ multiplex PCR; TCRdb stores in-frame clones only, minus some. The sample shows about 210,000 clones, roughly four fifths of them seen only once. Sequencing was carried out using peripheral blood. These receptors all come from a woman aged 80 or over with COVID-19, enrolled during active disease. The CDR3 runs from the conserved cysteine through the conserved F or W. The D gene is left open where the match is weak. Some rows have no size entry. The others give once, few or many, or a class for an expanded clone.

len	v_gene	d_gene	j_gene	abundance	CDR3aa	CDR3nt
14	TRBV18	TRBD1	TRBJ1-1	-	CASSPPADRTEAFF	TGTGCCAGCTCACCACCCGCGGACAGGACTGAAGCTTTCTTT
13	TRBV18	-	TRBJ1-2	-	CASSADGNYGYTF	TGTGCCAGCTCAGCCGACGGGAACTATGGCTACACCTTC
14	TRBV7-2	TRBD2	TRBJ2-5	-	CASSTGTSRETQYF	TGTGCCAGCAGCACCGGGACTAGTCGGGAGACCCAGTACTTC
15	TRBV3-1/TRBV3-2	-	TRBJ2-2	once	CASSLSLQGSGELFF	TGTGCCAGCAGCCTCTCTCTCCAGGGTTCCGGGGAGCTGTTTTTT
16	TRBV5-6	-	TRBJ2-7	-	CASSPSRRTASYEQYF	TGTGCCAGCAGCCCATCACGAAGGACAGCATCCTACGAGCAGTACTTC
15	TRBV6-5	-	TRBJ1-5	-	CASSYNRDMGQPQHF	TGTGCCAGCAGTTATAACAGGGACATGGGTCAGCCCCAGCATTTT
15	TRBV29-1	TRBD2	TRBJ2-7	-	CSVEDLSRLGGEQYF	TGCAGCGTTGAAGATTTGTCGCGACTGGGGGGGGAGCAGTACTTC
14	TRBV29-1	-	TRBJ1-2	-	CSGTLITPIGGYTF	TGCAGCGGCACGCTAATAACTCCCATCGGTGGCTACACCTTC
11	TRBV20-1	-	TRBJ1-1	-	CSALTITEAFF	TGCAGTGCTCTAACTATTACTGAAGCTTTCTTT
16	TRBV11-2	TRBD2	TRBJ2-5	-	CASTVKSGNAQETQYF	TGTGCCAGCACCGTAAAAAGCGGGAACGCCCAAGAGACCCAGTACTTC
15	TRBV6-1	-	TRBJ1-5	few	CASSELLGSGEPQHF	TGTGCCAGCAGTGAACTGTTGGGATCAGGGGAGCCCCAGCATTTT
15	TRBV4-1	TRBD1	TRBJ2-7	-	CASSQDGDRNFEQYF	TGCGCCAGCAGCCAAGACGGGGACAGGAATTTCGAGCAGTACTTC
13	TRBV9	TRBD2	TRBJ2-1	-	CASSVLTGGEQFF	TGTGCCAGCAGCGTACTAACGGGGGGTGAGCAGTTCTTC
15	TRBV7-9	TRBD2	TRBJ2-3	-	CASSSTSGGTDTQYF	TGTGCCAGCAGCTCAACTAGCGGGGGCACAGATACGCAGTATTTT
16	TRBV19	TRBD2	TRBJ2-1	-	CASSMALAGGYNEQFF	TGTGCCAGTAGTATGGCCCTAGCGGGAGGGTACAATGAGCAGTTCTTC
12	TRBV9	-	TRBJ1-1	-	CATGHANTEAFF	TGTGCCACGGGACACGCAAACACTGAAGCTTTCTTT
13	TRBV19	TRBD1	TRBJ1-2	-	CASSIFPGGGYTF	TGTGCCAGTAGTATCTTTCCAGGGGGTGGCTACACCTTC
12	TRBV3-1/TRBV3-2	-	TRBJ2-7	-	CASSLNPYEQYF	TGTGCCAGCAGCCTAAATCCCTACGAGCAGTACTTC
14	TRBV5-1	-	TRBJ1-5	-	CASSIGQTQSPQHF	TGCGCCAGCAGCATTGGACAGACCCAATCGCCCCAGCATTTT
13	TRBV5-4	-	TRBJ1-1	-	CASSLAGSTEAFF	TGTGCCAGCAGCTTGGCCGGGAGTACTGAAGCTTTCTTT
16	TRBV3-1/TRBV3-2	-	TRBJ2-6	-	CASSQVLLFGANVLTF	TGTGCCAGCAGCCAAGTTCTACTTTTTGGGGCCAACGTCCTGACTTTC
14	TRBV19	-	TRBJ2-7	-	CASSRTAASYEQYF	TGTGCCAGTAGTCGGACAGCGGCCTCCTACGAGCAGTACTTC
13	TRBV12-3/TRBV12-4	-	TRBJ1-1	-	CASRVLRWYGAFF	TGTGCCAGCAGAGTCCTACGTTGGTATGGAGCTTTCTTT
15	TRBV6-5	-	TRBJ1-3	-	CASQVDYLSGNTIYF	TGTGCCAGCCAGGTTGACTACCTCTCTGGAAACACCATATATTTT
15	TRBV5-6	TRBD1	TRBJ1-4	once	CASSSPGQYNEKLFF	TGTGCCAGCAGCAGTCCGGGACAGTATAATGAAAAACTGTTTTTT